This T cell receptor (beta chain) stems from a study of blood T cell repertoires in COVID-19. Overall study: COVID-19 samples from acute and convalescent phases originated in the United States, Italy and Spain.

This clone was counted a few times. Source study methods: Estimates of nucleated cell counts were drawn from the amplification of reference gene primers. Sequencing was performed with immunoSEQ multiplex PCR; in TCRdb, only in-frame clones are kept and a portion is missing. V and J calls plus clone size are reproduced from that table; the DNA served to infer D and trimming. Among some 150,000 clones listed, around 81% were seen once. CDR3 length: 12 residues. The ends lost 3 bases at V and 11 bases at J; junction bases unmatched: 2. The V gene's germline CDR1 is LNHDA and CDR2 SQIVND (reference sequence).

The receptor comes from a human donor with acute or convalescent COVID-19. The donor label of this sample is uncertain. The chain is built from TRBV19 and TRBJ1-4, with 8 bases matching TRBD1. The sequencing sample was made of peripheral blood. As DNA, the CDR3 is TGTGCCAGTAGTATGACAGGGGAGAAACTGTTTTTT. Encoded protein: CASSMTGEKLFF. Complete variable domain (other parts from reference TRBV19 and TRBJ1-4): DGGITQSPKYLFRKEGQNVTLSCEQNLNHDAMYWYRQDPGQGLRLIYYSQIVNDFQKGDIAEGYSVSREKKESFPLTVTSAQKNPTAFYLCASSMTGEKLFFGSGTQLSVL.